This T cell receptor beta chain emerged from a study of T-cell reconstitution after alpha-beta-depleted transplantation in children. This CDR3 spans 15 amino acids. Trimming removed 3 bases from V and 3 bases from J, with 15 bases in between. Germline CDR1 is SGHNT and CDR2 is YYREEE (reference sequence). In its sample, this clonotype was seen many times. Preparation of the TCRbeta library involved a method that used unique molecular identifiers. TCRdb recomputed calls from the PCR reads with MiXCR, one row per CDR3 protein. The sample records fewer than 95,000 distinct CDR3 sequences, 9.5% to 15% being singletons.

This chain links TRBV5-4 with TRBJ1-1; D gene uncertain. This sequence was found in a human donor who donated a stem cell graft to a child with inherited bone marrow failure. The sample in question was PBMCs from the stem cell graft donor, obtained from the stem cell graft. CDR3 residues: CASSSPSGEDTEAFF. The CDR3 nucleotides read TGTGCCAGCAGCTCCCCCAGTGGTGAGGACACTGAAGCTTTCTTT.